The rows below give T cell receptor beta chains drawn from one sample of a study of post-analysis software for immune sequencing data. TCRdb reprocessed the PCR reads with MiXCR, giving one entry per CDR3 protein. The table has 500,000 to 600,000 distinct CDR3 sequences, roughly two fifths seen once. Material: blood. These receptors were obtained from a girl between 5 and 17 years old with multiple sclerosis. The CDR3 runs from the conserved cysteine through the conserved F or W. D genes are given only for firm matches. Clone sizes are given selectively: once, few, many, or a class where the clone is expanded.

CDR3 protein: CASGTDRVGTEAFF
CDR3 DNA: TGTGCTAGTGGTACCGACAGGGTAGGAACTGAAGCTTTCTTT
clone size: -
D gene: TRBD1
CDR3 length: 14
V gene: TRBV12-5
J gene: TRBJ1-1

CDR3 protein: CSAGTIAGAVYEQYF
CDR3 DNA: TGCAGTGCTGGGACAATAGCGGGAGCCGTCTACGAGCAGTACTTC
clone size: few
D gene: TRBD2
CDR3 length: 15
V gene: TRBV20-1
J gene: TRBJ2-7

CDR3 protein: CATGTAYGYTF
CDR3 DNA: TGTGCCACCGGGACCGCCTATGGCTACACCTTC
clone size: few
D gene: -
CDR3 length: 11
V gene: TRBV24-1
J gene: TRBJ1-2

CDR3 protein: CASSSLDRGRNEQFF
CDR3 DNA: TGTGCCAGCAGTTCCTTGGACAGGGGGCGAAATGAGCAGTTCTTC
clone size: -
D gene: TRBD1
CDR3 length: 15
V gene: TRBV12-3/TRBV12-4
J gene: TRBJ2-1

CDR3 protein: CASTITGGGSNQPQHF
CDR3 DNA: TGTGCCAGCACCATCACAGGGGGTGGGAGCAATCAGCCCCAGCATTTT
clone size: -
D gene: TRBD1
CDR3 length: 16
V gene: TRBV2
J gene: TRBJ1-5

CDR3 protein: CSARGLAGGRGYNEQFF
CDR3 DNA: TGCAGTGCTAGAGGACTAGCGGGAGGCCGGGGCTACAATGAGCAGTTCTTC
clone size: -
D gene: TRBD2
CDR3 length: 17
V gene: TRBV20-1
J gene: TRBJ2-1

CDR3 protein: CSASQTGGITDTQYF
CDR3 DNA: TGCAGTGCTTCCCAGACAGGGGGCATCACAGATACGCAGTATTTT
clone size: -
D gene: TRBD1
CDR3 length: 15
V gene: TRBV20-1
J gene: TRBJ2-3

CDR3 protein: CASSDKFLGSYGYTF
CDR3 DNA: TGCGCCAGCAGTGATAAGTTCCTCGGTAGCTATGGCTACACCTTC
clone size: -
D gene: -
CDR3 length: 15
V gene: TRBV10-1
J gene: TRBJ1-2

CDR3 protein: CAWYLADTQYF
CDR3 DNA: TGTGCCTGGTACTTAGCAGATACGCAGTATTTT
clone size: -
D gene: -
CDR3 length: 11
V gene: TRBV30
J gene: TRBJ2-3

CDR3 protein: CASSLGGGGRGNSTAETQYF
CDR3 DNA: TGTGCCAGCAGTCTAGGGGGTGGGGGGCGGGGGAACTCCACTGCAGAGACCCAGTACTTC
clone size: -
D gene: -
CDR3 length: 20
V gene: TRBV27
J gene: TRBJ2-5

CDR3 protein: CSADISIGQFF
CDR3 DNA: TGCAGTGCCGATATTAGTATAGGGCAGTTCTTC
clone size: few
D gene: -
CDR3 length: 11
V gene: TRBV20-1
J gene: TRBJ2-1

CDR3 protein: CAVEVTWASSYNSPLHF
CDR3 DNA: TGTGCCGTGGAGGTTACTTGGGCGAGCTCCTATAATTCACCCCTCCACTTT
clone size: few
D gene: -
CDR3 length: 17
V gene: TRBV9
J gene: TRBJ1-6

CDR3 protein: CAISERMREGKEQFF
CDR3 DNA: TGTGCCATCAGTGAACGGATGAGGGAGGGGAAAGAGCAGTTCTTC
clone size: -
D gene: TRBD2
CDR3 length: 15
V gene: TRBV10-3
J gene: TRBJ2-1

CDR3 protein: CASSLYGGGSYEQYF
CDR3 DNA: TGTGCCAGCAGTTTGTATGGTGGGGGCTCCTACGAGCAGTACTTC
clone size: -
D gene: -
CDR3 length: 15
V gene: TRBV28
J gene: TRBJ2-7

CDR3 protein: CASIGDRVAEQYF
CDR3 DNA: TGCGCCAGCATAGGAGACAGGGTGGCCGAGCAGTACTTC
clone size: -
D gene: TRBD1
CDR3 length: 13
V gene: TRBV5-1
J gene: TRBJ2-7

CDR3 protein: CASSYGLAGGSGYNEQFF
CDR3 DNA: TGTGCCAGCAGTTATGGGCTAGCGGGAGGGTCGGGATACAATGAGCAGTTCTTC
clone size: -
D gene: TRBD2
CDR3 length: 18
V gene: TRBV6-5
J gene: TRBJ2-1

CDR3 protein: CASSPGQASATNEKLFF
CDR3 DNA: TGCGCCAGCAGCCCGGGACAGGCCAGTGCAACTAATGAAAAACTGTTTTTT
clone size: -
D gene: TRBD1
CDR3 length: 17
V gene: TRBV5-1
J gene: TRBJ1-4

CDR3 protein: CASSQAETGPRGYTF
CDR3 DNA: TGTGCCAGCAGCCAAGCTGAGACAGGCCCCCGGGGCTACACCTTC
clone size: -
D gene: -
CDR3 length: 15
V gene: TRBV3-1
J gene: TRBJ1-2

CDR3 protein: CSAGWDLNQPQHF
CDR3 DNA: TGCAGTGCTGGATGGGACCTAAATCAGCCCCAGCATTTT
clone size: -
D gene: -
CDR3 length: 13
V gene: TRBV20-1
J gene: TRBJ1-5

CDR3 protein: CASYPRAGGHYGYTF
CDR3 DNA: TGTGCCAGTTACCCCCGGGCAGGGGGTCACTATGGCTACACCTTC
clone size: -
D gene: TRBD1
CDR3 length: 15
V gene: TRBV6-6
J gene: TRBJ1-2

CDR3 protein: CASSLGGLAGYNEQFF
CDR3 DNA: TGCGCCAGCAGCTTGGGGGGACTAGCGGGCTACAATGAGCAGTTCTTC
clone size: -
D gene: TRBD2
CDR3 length: 16
V gene: TRBV5-1
J gene: TRBJ2-1

CDR3 protein: CASSTTGGVETQYF
CDR3 DNA: TGTGCCAGCAGCACGACAGGGGGCGTAGAGACCCAGTACTTC
clone size: few
D gene: TRBD1
CDR3 length: 14
V gene: TRBV7-9
J gene: TRBJ2-5

CDR3 protein: CASSPGLRTEQYF
CDR3 DNA: TGTGCCAGCAGCCCGGGACTTCGAACCGAGCAGTACTTC
clone size: few
D gene: -
CDR3 length: 13
V gene: TRBV5-5
J gene: TRBJ2-7

CDR3 protein: CASSPPGRGTEAFF
CDR3 DNA: TGCGCCAGCAGCCCTCCCGGTAGGGGCACTGAAGCTTTCTTT
clone size: -
D gene: -
CDR3 length: 14
V gene: TRBV4-1
J gene: TRBJ1-1

CDR3 protein: CASSLKTTGGDGYTF
CDR3 DNA: TGCGCCAGCAGCTTGAAGACAACAGGGGGCGATGGCTACACCTTC
clone size: few
D gene: TRBD1
CDR3 length: 15
V gene: TRBV5-1
J gene: TRBJ1-2

CDR3 protein: CASSLGRGGQNEQFF
CDR3 DNA: TGTGCCAGCAGCTTAGGTCGCGGGGGCCAGAATGAGCAGTTCTTC
clone size: few
D gene: -
CDR3 length: 15
V gene: TRBV7-2
J gene: TRBJ2-1

CDR3 protein: CASSTLLGYTF
CDR3 DNA: TGTGCCAGCAGCACCTTACTTGGCTACACCTTC
clone size: -
D gene: -
CDR3 length: 11
V gene: TRBV7-2
J gene: TRBJ1-2

CDR3 protein: CASSVDTATEAFF
CDR3 DNA: TGCGCCAGCAGCGTAGATACGGCCACTGAAGCTTTCTTT
clone size: -
D gene: -
CDR3 length: 13
V gene: TRBV5-1
J gene: TRBJ1-1

CDR3 protein: CATSRDRADEQFF
CDR3 DNA: TGTGCCACCAGCAGAGACAGGGCGGATGAGCAGTTCTTC
clone size: -
D gene: -
CDR3 length: 13
V gene: TRBV15
J gene: TRBJ2-1

CDR3 protein: CAIKGGTGTGQIGEQYF
CDR3 DNA: TGTGCCATCAAGGGGGGTACCGGGACCGGGCAGATTGGGGAGCAGTACTTC
clone size: -
D gene: -
CDR3 length: 17
V gene: TRBV10-3
J gene: TRBJ2-5